This T cell receptor beta chain was retrieved from a study of T cells expressing NK-cell markers. In the study overall: In sorted CD3+CD56+NKG2C+, CD3+CD56+NKG2C- and CD3+CD56-NKG2C+ T cells, TCR beta repertoires were obtained. Seven HCMV-seropositive donors and one seronegative donor made up the eight sequenced donors. Study results and limitations: HCMV specificity was not established for the expanded NKG2C+ T cell clones.

As for this clonotype: Its antigen remains unidentified.

The CDR3 has 14 residues. Germline loops: CDR1 MGHDK, CDR2 SYGVNS. 5'RACE template switching built TCR beta cDNA with unique molecular identifiers. No DNA is given; TCRdb re-called the 5' RACE reads and lists each CDR3 protein once. This sample's table has fewer than 550,000 distinct CDR3 sequences. This rearrangement joins TRBV25-1 to TRBJ2-1. Sequenced: blood T cells: a sorted CD56 or NKG2C T cell subset, CD4+ or CD8+ T cells, or bulk PBMC T cells (not recorded which). The receptor was derived from a woman aged 45-59 years in good health. CDR3 residues: CASSREGPTNEQFF. Full variable domain (missing parts from reference TRBV25-1 and TRBJ2-1): EADIYQTPRYLVIGTGKKITLECSQTMGHDKMYWYQQDPGMELHLIHYSYGVNSTEKGDLSSESTVSRIRTEHFPLTLESARPSHTSQYLCASSREGPTNEQFFGPGTRLTVL.